This T cell receptor (beta chain) emerged from a study of shared clonotypes between healthy human individuals. Germline-derived CDR1 and CDR2 are WNHNN and SYGVQD (reference sequence). This CDR3 region has 16 residues. V was pared by 6 bases and J by 6 bases, with 14 bases of the junction left unmatched. TCRdb's copy holds only in-frame clones and misses some; the assay was immunoSEQ multiplex PCR. The data show 400,000 or so clones, about 96% seen once. Sequenced material: memory CD8+ T cells sorted from blood. The subset is: CD45RO+ cells pooled with CCR7-negative TemRA cells. The TCR was taken from a man in his thirties or forties in good health. This chain connects TRBV10-1 to TRBJ2-3; 8 bases are a match to TRBD2. CDR3 nucleotides: TGCGCCAGCAGCCCAGGACTAGCAGTGCGCAGTGATACGCAGTATTTT. It yields the protein CASSPGLAVRSDTQYF.